A single sample gave rise to the 28 T cell receptor beta chains below, sequenced in a study of shared clonotypes between healthy human individuals. Here immunoSEQ multiplex PCR was the method, and the copy in TCRdb shows in-frame clones only, minus some. The table shows around 2.1 million clones, with approximately 96% occurring only once. The specimen sequenced was naive CD4+ T cells sorted from blood. Subset defined: CD45RA+ positively selected. The receptor source for this set is a man between 18 and 35 years old in good health.

This sequence joins TRBV11-2 and TRBJ2-3; possible D gene TRBD1, 6 bases. CDR1 is SGHAT, CDR2 FQNNGV, per germline. V lost 5 bases, J lost 4 bases, and 19 bases lay in between. The CDR3 has 16 residues. Written as DNA, the CDR3 is TGTGCCAGCAGCCCCAATGGGGCAGGGGACCCAGATACGCAGTATTTT. Protein sequence: CASSPNGAGDPDTQYF.

The chain is built from TRBV4-1 and TRBJ2-3; no reliable D call. Trimming shortened V by 0 bases and J by 5 bases, and 12 bases separated the two germline ends. This CDR3 has 15 residues. Germline V lookup: CDR1 MGHRA, CDR2 YSYEKL. The DNA of the CDR3 is TGCGCCAGCAGCCAAGATGGGCTTCCAGTAGATACGCAGTATTTT. Translation gives CASSQDGLPVDTQYF.

V gene TRBV30 combines with J gene TRBJ1-6, with TRBD1 matching over 9 bases. The length of the CDR3 is 15 residues. Per the germline V gene, CDR1 is GTSNPN and CDR2 is SVGIG (reference sequence). Trimming at V came to 4 bases and at J to 6 bases, leaving 7 bases not matched to a gene. CDR3 DNA: TGTGCCTGGACCATACAGGGGGCAGTTAATTCACCCCTCCACTTT. Its translation: CAWTIQGAVNSPLHF.

Points on this clone: The same CDR3 can be traced to other DNA sequences in this sample. The chain uses TRBV30 and TRBJ2-2, with D possibly called TRBD1 or TRBD2 (6 bases each). This CDR3 contains 13 residues. Trimming took 3 bases from V and 5 from J, leaving 10 bases between them. Per germline, CDR1 GTSNPN and CDR2 SVGIG (reference sequence). The CDR3: CAWSVGGTGELFF. The CDR3 nucleotides read TGTGCCTGGAGCGTAGGGGGGACCGGGGAGCTGTTTTTT. Looking up the rest from reference TRBV30 and TRBJ2-2 gives the full variable domain: SQTIHQWPATLVQPVGSPLSLECTVEGTSNPNLYWYRQAAGRGLQLLFYSVGIGQISSEVPQNLSASRPQDRQFILSSKKLLLSDSGFYLCAWSVGGTGELFFGEGSRLTVL.

CDR3 loop: CASSRNRDPSYEQYF. CDR3 DNA: TGTGCCAGCAGTCGAAACCGGGACCCTTCCTACGAGCAGTACTTC. The gene calls are TRBV6-5 and TRBJ2-7; either TRBD1 or TRBD2 may supply D (5 bases each). V dropped 5 bases and J dropped 1 base, with 15 bases sitting between them. The germline V gene has CDR1 MNHEY and CDR2 SVGAGI. This CDR3 spans 15 amino acids.

The V and J genes are TRBV28 and TRBJ2-7, with D unresolved. V lost 2 bases to trimming and J lost 5 bases, with 16 bases between them. This CDR3 contains 15 residues. From germline, CDR1 is MDHEN and CDR2 SYDVKM. The CDR3 DNA follows: TGTGCCAGCAGTTTAGTCGTCCGGACGGGCAACGAGCAGTACTTC. It translates to CASSLVVRTGNEQYF.

This clone appeared once. The gene calls are TRBV28 and TRBJ1-2; no clear D gene. Germline V lookup: CDR1 MDHEN, CDR2 SYDVKM. V lost 8 bases and J lost 0, with 16 bases in between. CDR3 length: 15 amino acids. CDR3 sequence (DNA): TGTGCCAGCTGCTGGCAGGCGACATCTAACTATGGCTACACCTTC. Its translation is CASCWQATSNYGYTF.

The genes are TRBV27 and TRBJ2-1; D is ambiguous. The CDR3 spans 16 residues. CDR1 is MNHEY, CDR2 SMNVEV, per germline (reference sequence). The V end lost 4 bases, the J end lost 0 bases, and 13 bases lay between the germline ends. CDR3 in amino acids: CASSSRTESSYNEQFF. In nucleotides, the CDR3 is TGTGCCAGCAGTTCCAGGACCGAAAGCTCCTACAATGAGCAGTTCTTC.

V usage is TRBV7-9 and J usage is TRBJ2-7; D not resolved. This CDR3 is built from 13 residues. V was clipped by 3 bases and J by 3 bases, with 9 bases between them. CDR1 is SEHNR and CDR2 is FQNEAQ in the germline V gene (reference sequence). The CDR3 protein is CASSFGDHYEQYF. The CDR3 DNA reads as TGTGCCAGCAGCTTTGGGGATCACTACGAGCAGTACTTC.

The gene calls are TRBV6-5 and TRBJ2-5; possibly TRBD1 or TRBD2 for D (5 bases each). Germline V gene data show CDR1 as MNHEY and CDR2 as SVGAGI. Trimming took 6 bases from V and 2 from J, leaving 13 bases between them. The CDR3 consists of 14 residues. Here the CDR3 DNA reads TGTGCCAGCAGACGCCAGAGGGGTCAAGAGACCCAGTACTTC. It codes for CASRRQRGQETQYF.

The CDR3 DNA reads as TGTGCCAGCAGGATGGACGGACTTGAAGCTTTCTTT. Translation gives CASRMDGLEAFF. The chain combines TRBV2 with TRBJ1-1; D ambiguous. This CDR3 has 12 residues. V dropped 6 bases and J dropped 7 bases, with 12 bases sitting between them. Germline CDR1 reads SNHLY; CDR2 reads FYNNEI.

V and J are TRBV6-5 and TRBJ1-1, with 9 bases identical to TRBD1. The CDR3 consists of 15 residues. Germline V gene data show CDR1 as MNHEY and CDR2 as SVGAGI. The junction had 7 bases not matched to a gene; V was cut back by 5 bases and J by 3 bases. The CDR3 nucleotides read TGTGCCAGCAGTAGCCACCGGACAGGGGACACTGAAGCTTTCTTT. This gives the protein CASSSHRTGDTEAFF.

CDR3: CASSLTRIRRGETQYF. CDR3 bases: TGCGCCAGCAGCTTGACCCGGATACGCCGCGGAGAGACCCAGTACTTC. The chain employs TRBV5-1 and TRBJ2-5, with no clear D. This CDR3 spans 16 amino acids. The germline CDR1 and CDR2 sequences are SGHRS and YFSETQ. V gave up 1 base and J gave up 4 bases, with 17 bases separating them.

The V and J genes are TRBV19 and TRBJ2-1, with 9 bases aligning to TRBD1. The CDR3 consists of 14 residues. Per the germline V gene, CDR1 is LNHDA and CDR2 is SQIVND (reference sequence). The trim removed 5 bases at V and 8 bases at J, leaving 7 bases unmatched. The DNA of the CDR3 is TGTGCCAGTAGTCTGGGACAGGGTTGGCATGAGCAGTTCTTC. This translates into CASSLGQGWHEQFF. The full variable domain, rest sourced from reference TRBV19 and TRBJ2-1, is DGGITQSPKYLFRKEGQNVTLSCEQNLNHDAMYWYRQDPGQGLRLIYYSQIVNDFQKGDIAEGYSVSREKKESFPLTVTSAQKNPTAFYLCASSLGQGWHEQFFGPGTRLTVL.

The chain couples TRBV11-1 to TRBJ2-7; either TRBD1 or TRBD2 may fit D (6 bases each). Trimming shortened V by 5 bases and J by 2 bases, and 19 bases separated the two germline ends. The CDR3 has 16 amino acids. Germline CDR1 SGHAT, CDR2 FQDESV (reference sequence). CDR3 bases: TGTGCCAGCAGCCCCAGGGGCGGGACCGGGACCTACGAGCAGTACTTC. Translated, it gives CASSPRGGTGTYEQYF.

This clone has only one observation. The chain links TRBV6-5 to TRBJ1-2; D remains ambiguous. The V end was cut by 10 bases, the J end by 6 bases, with 15 bases between. CDR1 MNHEY and CDR2 SVGAGI come from the germline V gene. CDR3 length equals 12 residues. The chain's CDR3 is CATTSRADGYTF. CDR3 bases: TGTGCCACCACCTCTAGGGCAGATGGCTACACCTTC.

The CDR3 DNA reads as TGTGCCAGCAGCTTGAGGGGCGCCAATGAGCAGTTCTTC. Amino acids: CASSLRGANEQFF. V and J are TRBV11-3 and TRBJ2-1; D might be TRBD1 or TRBD2, each matching 5 bases. The CDR3 is 13 amino acids. Deletions cut 3 bases from V and 6 bases from J, with 9 bases between. The germline V gene has CDR1 SGHNT and CDR2 YENEEA.

This chain uses TRBV4-1 with TRBJ2-2; 10 bases map to TRBD1. This CDR3 has 16 residues. Germline V lookup: CDR1 MGHRA, CDR2 YSYEKL. V gave up 4 bases and J gave up 5 bases; unmatched junction bases: 7. The CDR3 coding sequence is TGCGCCAGCAGCCCCCGACGGGACAGGGGAACCGGGGAGCTGTTTTTT. Its protein product is CASSPRRDRGTGELFF.

This chain links TRBV5-4 with TRBJ1-2; 9 bases agree with TRBD1. Germline V lookup: CDR1 SGHNT, CDR2 YYREEE (reference sequence). CDR3 length: 17 residues. V shed 4 bases, J shed 3 bases, and the junction held 13 bases outside the gene matches. The CDR3 is CASSTGVGDRADYGYTF. The CDR3 bases are TGTGCCAGCAGCACTGGGGTGGGGGACAGGGCCGACTATGGCTACACCTTC.

The V and J genes are TRBV11-2 and TRBJ2-7, with D maybe TRBD1 (5 bases). The length of the CDR3 is 13 residues. V shed 5 bases and J shed 5 bases, with 13 bases lying between them. Germline values: CDR1 SGHAT, CDR2 FQNNGV. This CDR3 reads CASSLTWGDEQYF. The CDR3 DNA is TGTGCCAGCAGCCTCACCTGGGGCGACGAGCAGTACTTC.

The V and J genes are TRBV6-5 and TRBJ1-5; D uncertain. The CDR3 has 13 amino acids. Trimming pared 5 bases from V and 3 bases from J, leaving 8 bases between. CDR1 is MNHEY, CDR2 SVGAGI, per germline. In DNA form, the CDR3 reads TGTGCCAGCAGTGCCGGGAACAATCAGCCCCAGCATTTT. This translates into CASSAGNNQPQHF.

This rearrangement joins TRBV6-1 to TRBJ2-5, with TRBD1 as a possible D gene (5 bases). Germline CDR1 is MNHNS and CDR2 is SASEGT. The V and J ends lost 6 bases and 5 bases respectively, with 13 bases between them. The CDR3 loop spans 13 amino acids. The CDR3 loop is CASSWNRWETQYF. CDR3 DNA: TGTGCCAGCAGCTGGAACAGGTGGGAGACCCAGTACTTC.

This chain connects TRBV2 to TRBJ2-1; TRBD2 matches 11 bases. Germline V gene sequence: CDR1 SNHLY, CDR2 FYNNEI. This CDR3 region has 17 residues. With 0 bases clipped from V and 7 bases from J, the junction kept 8 bases outside the gene matches. The CDR3 DNA sequence: TGTGCCAGCAGTGAAGCATTAGCGGGGGGGCCCTGGAATGAGCAGTTCTTC. It specifies CASSEALAGGPWNEQFF.

This chain joins TRBV19 and TRBJ2-7; 7 nucleotides match TRBD2. Germline CDR1 and CDR2: LNHDA and SQIVND (reference sequence). The CDR3 has 14 amino acids. V lost 2 bases to trimming and J lost 2 bases; unmatched junction nucleotides: 3. CDR3 region: CASSIPGTTYEQYF. The CDR3 DNA reads as TGTGCCAGTAGTATACCCGGGACTACCTACGAGCAGTACTTC.

The rearrangement uses TRBV5-1 and TRBJ2-2, with D perhaps TRBD1 (6 bases). V lost 4 bases and J lost 0, with 7 bases in between. This CDR3 is built from 14 residues. Germline assignment: CDR1 SGHRS and CDR2 YFSETQ. The CDR3 loop is CASSEGANTGELFF. DNA for the CDR3: TGCGCCAGCAGCGAGGGGGCGAACACCGGGGAGCTGTTTTTT.

CDR3 sequence: CASSSGQGKTYEQYF. The CDR3 bases are TGCGCCAGCAGCTCGGGACAGGGAAAAACCTACGAGCAGTACTTC. The chain has TRBV5-1 and TRBJ2-7, with TRBD1 identical over 9 bases. CDR1 and CDR2 (germline): SGHRS, YFSETQ. This CDR3 contains 15 residues. Trimming removed 3 bases from V and 2 bases from J; junction bases left unmatched: 6. The entire variable domain, with the rest obtained from reference TRBV5-1 and TRBJ2-7, is as follows: KAGVTQTPRYLIKTRGQQVTLSCSPISGHRSVSWYQQTPGQGLQFLFEYFSETQRNKGNFPGRFSGRQFSNSRSEMNVSTLELGDSALYLCASSSGQGKTYEQYFGPGTRLTVT.

V is TRBV28 and J is TRBJ1-1; D remains unclear. The germline V gene encodes CDR1 MDHEN and CDR2 SYDVKM. The V end was cut by 1 base, the J end by 1 base, with 13 bases between. This CDR3 is built from 16 residues. CDR3 sequence: CASSLLGWVANTEAFF. DNA for the CDR3: TGTGCCAGCAGTTTATTGGGATGGGTGGCGAACACTGAAGCTTTCTTT.

The V call is TRBV5-6, the J call TRBJ2-5, with D possibly TRBD2 on 5 matching bases. Germline V gene sequence: CDR1 SGHDT, CDR2 YYEEEE. Trimming removed 4 bases at V and 1 base at J, with 17 bases between. The CDR3 covers 16 residues. CDR3 sequence: CASSQTNLEVQETQYF. The CDR3 nucleotides read TGTGCCAGCAGCCAGACGAATTTGGAGGTCCAAGAGACCCAGTACTTC.